This T cell receptor (beta chain) derives from a study of cytomegalovirus exposure and HLA in healthy donors. V gave up 5 bases and J gave up 8 bases; unmatched junction bases: 8. Germline V CDR1 and CDR2: MNHNS, SASEGT. The CDR3 has 14 residues. Use of 60 Vbeta and 13 Jbeta primers characterized the PCR. The assay was immunoSEQ multiplex PCR, and TCRdb's table has in-frame clones only and misses some. The sample lists 170,000 or so clones; 70% to 80% were seen once. The source of this sequence is a woman aged 55 to 70 in good health and CMV-seropositive. Sequenced: PBMCs. The rearrangement uses TRBV6-1 and TRBJ1-3, with TRBD1 matching over 8 bases. The CDR3 reads CASSSRDRKHTIYF. Here the CDR3 DNA reads TGTGCCAGCAGTTCGAGGGACAGGAAACACACCATATATTTT.